This entry is about one T cell receptor beta chain. One entry per CDR3 protein results from TCRdb running MiXCR on the RACE reads. This sample has 150,000 to 200,000 distinct CDR3 sequences, with around a quarter found just once. The data were obtained in a study of human T cells and chemical hapten exposure. Stated time point: patch test 3, about 24 weeks after DPC sensitization. Treatment noted: therapeutic diphenylcyclopropenone sensitization with weekly scalp DPC. Non-pregnant alopecia patients aged 18 to 70, suitable for DPC therapy. From germline, CDR1 is KGHDR and CDR2 SFDVKD. V lost 7 bases, J lost 1 base, and 4 bases stayed unmatched. The CDR3 contains 14 residues.

This clonotype originated in a woman aged 40-49 years with alopecia areata. Some clones in this sample may be carry-over from other donors' samples. This rearrangement joins TRBV24-1 to TRBJ2-5; 8 bases fit TRBD1. This material consisted of whole blood, taken in connection with sensitization to the hapten diphenylcyclopropenone (DPC). DNA of the CDR3: TGTGCCACCAGCCGGGACAGGCCCCAAGAGACCCAGTACTTC. Translating gives CATSRDRPQETQYF.